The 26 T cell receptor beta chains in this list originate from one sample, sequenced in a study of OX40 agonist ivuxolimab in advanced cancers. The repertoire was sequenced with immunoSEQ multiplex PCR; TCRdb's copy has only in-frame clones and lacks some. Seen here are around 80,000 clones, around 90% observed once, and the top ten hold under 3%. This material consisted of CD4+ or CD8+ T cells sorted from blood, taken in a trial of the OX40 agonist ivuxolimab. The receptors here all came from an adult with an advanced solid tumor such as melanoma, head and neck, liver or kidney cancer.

The CDR3 spells CASSSGIKGVSYNEQFF. The CDR3 region has the DNA TGTGCCAGTAGTTCCGGGATTAAGGGGGTCTCCTACAATGAGCAGTTCTTC. This chain joins TRBV19 and TRBJ2-1, with D perhaps matching TRBD1 (6 bases). The CDR3 extends over 17 amino acids. Germline-derived CDR1 and CDR2 are LNHDA and SQIVND (reference sequence). The ends were cut back, 5 bases at V and 0 bases at J, with 17 bases in the middle.

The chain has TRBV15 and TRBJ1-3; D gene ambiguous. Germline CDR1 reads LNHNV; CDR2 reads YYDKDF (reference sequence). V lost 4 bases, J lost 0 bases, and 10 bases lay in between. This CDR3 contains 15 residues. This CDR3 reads CATSTSMNSGNTIYF. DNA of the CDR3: TGTGCCACCAGCACGTCCATGAACTCTGGAAACACCATATATTTT.

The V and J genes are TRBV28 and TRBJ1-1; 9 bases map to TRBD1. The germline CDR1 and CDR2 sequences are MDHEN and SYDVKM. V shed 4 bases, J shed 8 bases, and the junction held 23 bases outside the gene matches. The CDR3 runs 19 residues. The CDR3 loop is CASSWRSLLGTGNRVEAFF. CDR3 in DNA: TGTGCCAGCAGTTGGCGGAGCCTACTCGGGACAGGGAATAGGGTGGAAGCTTTCTTT.

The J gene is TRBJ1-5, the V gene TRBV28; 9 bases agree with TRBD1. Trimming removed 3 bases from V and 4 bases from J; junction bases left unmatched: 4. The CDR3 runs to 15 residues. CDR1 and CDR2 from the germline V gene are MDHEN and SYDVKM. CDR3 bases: TGTGCCAGCAGTTTCTCCGGGACAGGGAATCAGCCCCAGCATTTT. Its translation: CASSFSGTGNQPQHF.

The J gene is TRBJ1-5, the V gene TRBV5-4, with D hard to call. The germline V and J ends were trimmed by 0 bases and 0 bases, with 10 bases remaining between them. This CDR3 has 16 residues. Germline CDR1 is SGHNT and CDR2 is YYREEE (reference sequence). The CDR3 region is CASSLEGLFSNQPQHF. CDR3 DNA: TGTGCCAGCAGCTTGGAAGGGTTATTTAGCAATCAGCCCCAGCATTTT. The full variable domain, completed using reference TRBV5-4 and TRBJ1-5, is ETGVTQSPTHLIKTRGQQVTLRCSSQSGHNTVSWYQQALGQGPQFIFQYYREEENGRGNFPPRFSGLQFPNYSSELNVNALELDDSALYLCASSLEGLFSNQPQHFGDGTRLSIL.

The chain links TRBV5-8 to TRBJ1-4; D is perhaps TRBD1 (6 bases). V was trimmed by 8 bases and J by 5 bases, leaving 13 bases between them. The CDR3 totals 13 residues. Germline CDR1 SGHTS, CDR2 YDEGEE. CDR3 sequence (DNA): TGTGCCAGTGAAGACAGGAACAATGAAAAACTGTTTTTT. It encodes CASEDRNNEKLFF. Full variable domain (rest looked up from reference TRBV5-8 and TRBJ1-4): EAGVTQSPTHLIKTRGQQATLRCSPISGHTSVYWYQQALGLGLQFLLWYDEGEERNRGNFPPRFSGRQFPNYSSELNVNALELEDSALYLCASEDRNNEKLFFGSGTQLSVL.

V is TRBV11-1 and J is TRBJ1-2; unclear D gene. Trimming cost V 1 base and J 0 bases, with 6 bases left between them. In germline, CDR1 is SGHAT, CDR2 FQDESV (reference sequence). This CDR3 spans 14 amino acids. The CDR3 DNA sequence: TGTGCCAGCAGCTTAGTACAGACTAACTATGGCTACACCTTC. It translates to CASSLVQTNYGYTF.

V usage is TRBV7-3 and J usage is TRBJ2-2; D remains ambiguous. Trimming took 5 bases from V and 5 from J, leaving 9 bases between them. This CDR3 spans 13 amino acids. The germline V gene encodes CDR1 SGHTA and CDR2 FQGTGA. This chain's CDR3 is CASSPQETGELFF. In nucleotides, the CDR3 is TGTGCCAGCAGCCCGCAAGAAACCGGGGAGCTGTTTTTT.

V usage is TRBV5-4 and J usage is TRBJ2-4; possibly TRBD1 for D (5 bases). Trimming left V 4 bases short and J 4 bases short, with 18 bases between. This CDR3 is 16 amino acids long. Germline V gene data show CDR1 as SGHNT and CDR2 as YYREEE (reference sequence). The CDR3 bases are TGTGCCAGCAGCGGGCCCCCGACAGACGGGAAAAACATTCAGTACTTC. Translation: CASSGPPTDGKNIQYF.

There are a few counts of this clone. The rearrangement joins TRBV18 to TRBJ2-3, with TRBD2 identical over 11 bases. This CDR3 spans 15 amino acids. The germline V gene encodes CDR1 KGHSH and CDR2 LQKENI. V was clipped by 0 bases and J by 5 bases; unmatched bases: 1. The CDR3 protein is CASSPPGTSGDTQYF. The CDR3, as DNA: TGTGCCAGCTCACCACCCGGGACTAGCGGAGATACGCAGTATTTT.

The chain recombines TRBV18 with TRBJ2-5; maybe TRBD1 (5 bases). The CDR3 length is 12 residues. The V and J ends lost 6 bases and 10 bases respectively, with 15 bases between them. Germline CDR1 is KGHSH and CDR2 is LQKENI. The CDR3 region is CASSPGKEGQYF. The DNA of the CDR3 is TGTGCCAGCTCTCCAGGGAAAGAAGGCCAGTACTTC.

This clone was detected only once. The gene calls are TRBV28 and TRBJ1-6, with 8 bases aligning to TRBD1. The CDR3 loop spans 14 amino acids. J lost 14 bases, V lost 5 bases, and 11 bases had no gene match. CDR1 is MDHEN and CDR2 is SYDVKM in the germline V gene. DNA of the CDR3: TGTGCCAGCAGTACACCCCAGGGGGCTAAGTCCCTCCACTTT. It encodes CASSTPQGAKSLHF. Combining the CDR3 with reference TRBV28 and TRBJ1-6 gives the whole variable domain DVKVTQSSRYLVKRTGEKVFLECVQDMDHENMFWYRQDPGLGLRLIYFSYDVKMKEKGDIPEGYSVSREKKERFSLILESASTNQTSMYLCASSTPQGAKSLHFGNGTRLTVT.

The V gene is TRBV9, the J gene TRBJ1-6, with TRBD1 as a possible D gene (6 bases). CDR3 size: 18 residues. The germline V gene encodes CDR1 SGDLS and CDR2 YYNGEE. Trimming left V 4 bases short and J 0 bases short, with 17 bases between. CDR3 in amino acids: CASSSPDRSSSYNSPLHF. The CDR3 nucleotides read TGTGCCAGCAGCTCCCCTGACAGGTCCAGCTCCTATAATTCACCCCTCCACTTT.

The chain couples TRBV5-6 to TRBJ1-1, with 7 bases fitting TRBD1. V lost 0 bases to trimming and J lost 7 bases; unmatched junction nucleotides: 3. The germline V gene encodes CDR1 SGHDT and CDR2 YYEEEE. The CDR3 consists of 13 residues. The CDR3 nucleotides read TGTGCCAGCAGCTTGGGGCACAGGGGTGAAGCTTTCTTT. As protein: CASSLGHRGEAFF.

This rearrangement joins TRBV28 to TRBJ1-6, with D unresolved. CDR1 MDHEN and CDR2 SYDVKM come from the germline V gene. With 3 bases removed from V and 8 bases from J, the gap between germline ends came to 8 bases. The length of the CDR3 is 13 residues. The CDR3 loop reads CASSFPPYSPLHF. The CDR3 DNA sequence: TGTGCCAGCAGTTTTCCACCCTATTCACCCCTCCACTTT.

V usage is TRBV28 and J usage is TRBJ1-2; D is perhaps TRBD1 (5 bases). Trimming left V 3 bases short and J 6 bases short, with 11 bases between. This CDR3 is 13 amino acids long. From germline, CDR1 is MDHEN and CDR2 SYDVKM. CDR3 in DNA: TGTGCCAGCAGTTTCGGGAGGGGTAATGGCTACACCTTC. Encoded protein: CASSFGRGNGYTF.

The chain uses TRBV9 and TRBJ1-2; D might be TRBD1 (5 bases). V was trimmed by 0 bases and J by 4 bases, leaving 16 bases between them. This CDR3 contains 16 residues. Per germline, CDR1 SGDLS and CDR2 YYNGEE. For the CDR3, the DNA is TGTGCCAGCAGCGTAGCTACTGGAGGGGAGGGCTATGGCTACACCTTC. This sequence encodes CASSVATGGEGYGYTF. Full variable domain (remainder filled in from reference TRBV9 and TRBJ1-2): DSGVTQTPKHLITATGQRVTLRCSPRSGDLSVYWYQQSLDQGLQFLIQYYNGEERAKGNILERFSAQQFPDLHSELNLSSLELGDSALYFCASSVATGGEGYGYTFGSGTRLTVV.

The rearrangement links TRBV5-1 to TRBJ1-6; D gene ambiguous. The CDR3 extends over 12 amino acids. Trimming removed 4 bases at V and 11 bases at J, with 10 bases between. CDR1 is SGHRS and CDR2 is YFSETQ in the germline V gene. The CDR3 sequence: CASSPGPPPLHF. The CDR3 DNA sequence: TGCGCCAGCAGCCCGGGCCCGCCACCCCTCCACTTT.

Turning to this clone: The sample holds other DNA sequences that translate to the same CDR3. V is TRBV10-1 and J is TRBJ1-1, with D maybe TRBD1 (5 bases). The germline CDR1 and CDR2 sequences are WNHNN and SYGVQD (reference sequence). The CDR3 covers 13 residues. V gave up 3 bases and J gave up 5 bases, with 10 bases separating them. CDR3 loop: CASSEYRGTEAFF. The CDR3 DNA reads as TGCGCCAGCAGTGAATATCGGGGGACTGAAGCTTTCTTT.

The CDR3 DNA sequence: TGTGCCAGCAGTGACAACAGCAATCAGCCCCAGCATTTT. It is translated as CASSDNSNQPQHF. The J gene is TRBJ1-5, the V gene TRBV6-5; D is undetermined. With 5 bases removed from V and 1 base from J, the gap between germline ends came to 6 bases. This CDR3 spans 13 amino acids. CDR1 and CDR2 from the germline V gene are MNHEY and SVGAGI.

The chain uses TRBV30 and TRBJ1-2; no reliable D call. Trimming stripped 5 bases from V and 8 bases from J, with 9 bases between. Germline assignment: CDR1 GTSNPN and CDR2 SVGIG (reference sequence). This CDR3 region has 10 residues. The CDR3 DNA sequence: TGTGCCTGGGGCGATATAGGCTACACCTTC. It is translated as CAWGDIGYTF.

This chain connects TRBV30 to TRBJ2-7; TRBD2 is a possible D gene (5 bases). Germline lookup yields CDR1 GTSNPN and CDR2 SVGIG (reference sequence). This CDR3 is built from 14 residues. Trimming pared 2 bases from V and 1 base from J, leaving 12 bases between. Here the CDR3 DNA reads TGTGCCTGGAGTCGGAGGTTAAGGTCCTACGAGCAGTACTTC. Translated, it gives CAWSRRLRSYEQYF.

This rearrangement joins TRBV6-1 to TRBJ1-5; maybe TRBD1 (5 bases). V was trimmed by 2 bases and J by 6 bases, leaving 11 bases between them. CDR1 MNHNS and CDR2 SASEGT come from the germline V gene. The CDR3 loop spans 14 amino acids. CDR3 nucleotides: TGTGCCAGCAGTGAAACTGGGGGGGGTCAGCCCCAGCATTTT. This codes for CASSETGGGQPQHF.

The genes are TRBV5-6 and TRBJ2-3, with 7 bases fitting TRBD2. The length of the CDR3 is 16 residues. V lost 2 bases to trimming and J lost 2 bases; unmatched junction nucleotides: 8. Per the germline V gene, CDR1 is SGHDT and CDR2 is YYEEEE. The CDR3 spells CASSFGLADATDTQYF. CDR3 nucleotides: TGTGCCAGCAGCTTCGGGCTAGCGGACGCCACAGATACGCAGTATTTT.

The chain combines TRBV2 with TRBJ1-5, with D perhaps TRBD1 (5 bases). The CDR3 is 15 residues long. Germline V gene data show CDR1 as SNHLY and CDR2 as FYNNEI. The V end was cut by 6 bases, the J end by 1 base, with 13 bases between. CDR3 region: CASRGVGRSNQPQHF. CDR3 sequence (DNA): TGTGCCAGCAGGGGGGTGGGGAGGAGCAATCAGCCCCAGCATTTT.

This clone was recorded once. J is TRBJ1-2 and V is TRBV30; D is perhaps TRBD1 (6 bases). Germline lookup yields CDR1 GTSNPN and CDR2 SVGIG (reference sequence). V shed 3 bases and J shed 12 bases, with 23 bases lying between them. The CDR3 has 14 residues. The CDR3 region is CAWRKQGLLTMHTF. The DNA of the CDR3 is TGTGCCTGGAGGAAACAGGGCCTCCTAACTATGCACACCTTC.